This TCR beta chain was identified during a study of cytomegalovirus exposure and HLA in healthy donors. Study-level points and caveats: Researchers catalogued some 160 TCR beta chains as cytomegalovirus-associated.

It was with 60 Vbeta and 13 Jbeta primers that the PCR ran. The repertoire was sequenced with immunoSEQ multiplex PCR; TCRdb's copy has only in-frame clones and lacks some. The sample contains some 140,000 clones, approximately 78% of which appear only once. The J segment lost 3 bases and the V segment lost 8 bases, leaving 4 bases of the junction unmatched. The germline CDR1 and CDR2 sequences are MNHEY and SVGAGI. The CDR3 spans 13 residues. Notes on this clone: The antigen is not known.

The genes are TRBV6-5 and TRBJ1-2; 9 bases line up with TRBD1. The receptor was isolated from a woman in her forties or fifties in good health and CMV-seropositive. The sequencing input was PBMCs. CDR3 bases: TGTGCCAGCTGGGACAGGGTCGACTATGGCTACACCTTC. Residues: CASWDRVDYGYTF.